This T cell receptor beta chain was recovered during a study of blood T cell repertoires in COVID-19. Study-level information: T cells, B-cell-depleted T cells, or PBMCs provided the cDNA or gDNA that served as material.

TCRdb's copy holds only in-frame clones and misses some; the assay was immunoSEQ multiplex PCR. The sample lists over 120,000 clones; approximately 89% were seen once. Specimen: peripheral blood. The source of this sequence is a human donor in a cohort sampled during active COVID-19.

CDR3 nucleotides: TGCGCCAGCAGCCACCTGAGGACAGGGTCCTCTTGGAGCTCCTACAATGAGCAGTTCTTC. Translation gives CASSHLRTGSSWSSYNEQFF. The V and J genes are TRBV4-3 and TRBJ2-1; TRBD1 agrees at 8 bases. V shed 3 bases, J shed 0 bases, and the junction held 16 bases outside the gene matches. This CDR3 contains 20 residues. Germline assignment: CDR1 LGHNA and CDR2 YSLEER.